The rows below give T cell receptor beta chains drawn from one sample of a study of blood T cell repertoires in COVID-19. Sequencing used immunoSEQ multiplex PCR; TCRdb keeps in-frame clones, though not all of them. The table has about 250,000 clones, 85% to 90% seen once. Sequencing was carried out using PBMCs or T cells enriched from blood (not recorded which). Every receptor here comes from a man aged 40-49 years who had recovered from COVID-19. The CDR3 runs from the conserved cysteine through the conserved F or W. Part of the rows lack a size; the others show once, few, many or a class for expanded clones.

>TRBJ1-6|TRBV28|.
CASSPGEGGESPLHF
>TRBJ2-7|TRBV3-1/TRBV3-2|.
CASSQEIGVPYEQYF
>TRBJ2-7|TRBV4-2|.
CASSHPPEAGGPYEQYF
>TRBJ2-3|TRBV27|once
CASSSDRVDTQYF
>TRBJ1-5|TRBV7-8|.
CASSLARVNSYSNQPQHF
>TRBJ2-3|TRBV24-1|.
CATSGYRGMTDTQYF
>TRBJ1-1|TRBV20-1|.
CSVGWATEAFF
>TRBJ1-1|TRBV19|.
CASSMVDSYTEAFF
>TRBJ1-6|TRBV11-3|.
CASSSGGGNNSPLHF
>TRBJ1-4|TRBV15|once
CATSSPRTGGREKLFF
>TRBJ2-3|TRBV5-5|.
CASSSPGGADTQYF
>TRBJ1-1|TRBV5-1|.
CASSLNTEAFF
>TRBJ2-1|TRBV5-1|.
CASRLIGGNEQFF
>TRBJ2-5|TRBV7-9|few
CASSLVLKETQYF
>TRBJ2-1|TRBV27|.
CASSTGTGPYNEQFF
>TRBJ2-3|TRBV6-4|.
CASSKGLAGISTDTQYF
>TRBJ1-4|TRBV7-6|.
CASSSARVNEKLFF